This TCR beta chain derives from a study of PD-L1 blockade in urothelial cancer. Study outcomes and limitations: Lower pretreatment blood TCR clonality, under the median, predicted better survival, researchers reported.

Trimming pared 4 bases from V and 6 bases from J, leaving 13 bases between. Per germline, CDR1 SGHRS and CDR2 YFSETQ. CDR3 length equals 13 residues. A note on this clone: Its antigen is not identified.

Clones were sequenced by immunoSEQ multiplex PCR, and TCRdb holds only the in-frame ones, with some missing. The table has fewer than 80,000 clones, approximately 81% seen once. As to time point: pretreatment peripheral blood. This receptor was identified in a man in his 70s with urothelial cancer. The source material was PBMCs, sampled around atezolizumab (anti-PD-L1) treatment. The chain employs TRBV5-1 and TRBJ1-2, with a possible D match to TRBD1 (5 bases). This CDR3 reads CASSQQEGDGYTF. The CDR3 DNA sequence: TGCGCCAGCAGCCAACAGGAGGGCGATGGCTACACCTTC.